This T cell receptor (beta chain) was identified during a study of CD8+CD57+ T cells in acquired aplastic anemia. The overall study: Sorted CD4+ and CD8+ cells yielded DNA averaging around 3.2 ug.

Genomic DNA served as template for TCR beta VDJ and CDR3 profiling. TCRdb recomputed calls from the reads with MiXCR, one row per CDR3 protein. This table holds just over 400,000 distinct CDR3 sequences, about two thirds found once. Germline values: CDR1 SGDLS, CDR2 YYNGEE. CDR3 length: 13 amino acids. The V and J ends lost 0 bases and 10 bases respectively, with 13 bases between them. This clonotype was sampled from a human donor in good health, serving as a control. The V and J genes are TRBV9 and TRBJ2-5; D assignment may be TRBD1 or TRBD2 (5 bases each). The source material was sorted CD4+, CD8+, or CD8+CD57+ T cells (not recorded which) from PBMCs. CDR3 nucleotide sequence: TGTGCCAGCAGCGTAGCGGGGCACGAGGACCAGTACTTC. Residues: CASSVAGHEDQYF.